The 16 T cell receptor delta chains in this list originate from one sample, sequenced in a study of human gamma delta and Vdelta1 T cells. Their antigens are not known. TCRdb re-called the PCR reads through CATT. There are 13,000 or so delta-chain clones in the sample; roughly 50% occur only once, and about 1.6% lies in the top ten. Specimen: Vdelta1 gamma-delta T cells from blood grown in culture (DOT cells). The receptors were gathered from a human donor in good health.

The chain employs TRDV1 and TRDJ1; D ambiguous. CDR1 and CDR2 from the germline V gene are TSWWSYY and QGS. With 5 bases removed from V and 0 bases from J, the gap between germline ends came to 7 bases. There are 13 residues in the CDR3. CDR3 amino acids: CALGPTYTDKLIF. In nucleotides, the CDR3 is TGTGCTCTTGGGCCCACTTACACCGATAAACTCATCTTT.

The rearrangement uses TRDV1 and TRDJ1, with 10 bases that match TRDD3. This CDR3 contains 22 residues. V trimming: 0 bases; J trimming: 0 bases; junction bases outside the gene matches: 19. Germline V gene data show CDR1 as TSWWSYY and CDR2 as QGS. The CDR3 sequence is CALGELSGRAYWGIKYTDKLIF. The CDR3 DNA reads TGTGCTCTTGGGGAACTTTCAGGGAGAGCGTACTGGGGGATTAAATACACCGATAAACTCATCTTT.

The count of this clone is one. The chain recombines TRDV1 with TRDJ1; no firm D call. CDR3 length equals 14 residues. Trimming pared 3 bases from V and 1 base from J, leaving 9 bases between. Germline values: CDR1 TSWWSYY, CDR2 QGS. The CDR3 DNA is TGTGCTCTTGGGGACGGGTGGGTCACCGATAAACTCATCTTT. Its translation is CALGDGWVTDKLIF.

This clone has a single count. J is TRDJ1 and V is TRDV1; 10 bases are a match to TRDD3. V lost 5 bases and J lost 7; bases outside the gene matches: 28. The CDR3 runs 21 residues. Germline V CDR1 and CDR2: TSWWSYY, QGS. CDR3 coding DNA: TGTGCTCTTGGGCCACGCCTTCCTAAGACTGGGGGATTAAAACAAGAGGGTAAACTCATCTTT. Protein product: CALGPRLPKTGGLKQEGKLIF.

This chain links TRDV1 with TRDJ1; 8 bases align to TRDD2. The V gene end was trimmed by 5 bases and the J gene end by 0 bases; junction bases not matched to a gene: 26. Germline V CDR1 and CDR2: TSWWSYY, QGS. The CDR3 spans 22 residues. As DNA, the CDR3 is TGTGCTCTTGGGACCTTCCTAAATTGGACAATACCCTCGGTCCCCTACACCGATAAACTCATCTTT. Amino acid sequence: CALGTFLNWTIPSVPYTDKLIF.

The J gene is TRDJ1, the V gene TRDV1, with D maybe TRDD3 (5 bases). V was cut by 4 bases and J by 2 bases, with 14 bases left in between. CDR1 and CDR2 (germline): TSWWSYY, QGS. The CDR3 loop spans 15 amino acids. This chain's CDR3 is CALGAKGGGTDKLIF. In nucleotides, the CDR3 is TGTGCTCTTGGGGCCAAGGGGGGGGGGACCGATAAACTCATCTTT.

The chain recombines TRDV1 with TRDJ1; 12 bases map to TRDD3. Germline assignment: CDR1 TSWWSYY and CDR2 QGS. Unmatched junction bases numbered 14, after V lost 0 bases and J lost 3 bases. The CDR3 length is 20 residues. The CDR3 region is CALGELIEDAGGYEPDKLIF. The CDR3 DNA sequence: TGTGCTCTTGGGGAACTGATCGAGGATGCTGGGGGATACGAACCCGATAAACTCATCTTT.

The V gene is TRDV1, the J gene TRDJ1, with TRDD3 identical over 10 bases. V gave up 0 bases and J gave up 0 bases; unmatched junction bases: 25. The CDR3 totals 24 residues. CDR1 and CDR2 (germline): TSWWSYY, QGS. CDR3 residues: CALGELEPYGPILGDVKYTDKLIF. The CDR3 DNA follows: TGTGCTCTTGGGGAACTTGAACCCTACGGCCCGATACTGGGGGATGTTAAGTACACCGATAAACTCATCTTT.

The chain joins TRDV1 to TRDJ1; weak D call: TRDD2 (6 bases). Trimming removed 3 bases from V and 0 bases from J, with 23 bases in between. Per the germline V gene, CDR1 is TSWWSYY and CDR2 is QGS. The CDR3 is 19 amino acids. CDR3 coding DNA: TGTGCTCTTGGGGATGATAGCTTCCTGCCCCTGAAAAACACCGATAAACTCATCTTT. It specifies CALGDDSFLPLKNTDKLIF.

There are a few counts of this clone. The chain has TRDV1 and TRDJ1; 8 nucleotides align to TRDD3. Germline V lookup: CDR1 TSWWSYY, CDR2 QGS. This CDR3 region has 26 residues. V was pared by 5 bases and J by 1 base, with 39 bases of the junction left unmatched. The CDR3 DNA reads TGTGCTCTTGGGCCCAAAATTAAAGGCCTACGGGACAAGTCAACTGGGGGGACCAAACCCACCGATAAACTCATCTTT. Protein product: CALGPKIKGLRDKSTGGTKPTDKLIF.

The gene calls are TRDV1 and TRDJ1; 7 bases align to TRDD3. Germline assignment: CDR1 TSWWSYY and CDR2 QGS. This CDR3 comprises 20 residues. V lost 2 bases and J lost 2; bases outside the gene matches: 20. This CDR3 is CALGERPSGRPLGRTDKLIF. Written as DNA, the CDR3 is TGTGCTCTTGGGGAAAGGCCCTCGGGGCGTCCACTGGGGAGGACCGATAAACTCATCTTT.

The chain joins TRDV1 to TRDJ1, with 10 bases matching TRDD3. CDR3 length equals 23 residues. Per the germline V gene, CDR1 is TSWWSYY and CDR2 is QGS. Losses at the gene ends were 2 bases for V and 2 bases for J; bases not matched to a gene: 26. CDR3 sequence: CALGEMGALGLRLGDRETDKLIF. DNA for the CDR3: TGTGCTCTTGGGGAAATGGGAGCTTTGGGCCTACGTCTGGGGGATAGGGAAACCGATAAACTCATCTTT.

This clone has only a few counts. The chain links TRDV1 to TRDJ3, with 11 positions matching TRDD3. The trim removed 3 bases at V and 1 base at J, leaving 20 bases unmatched. Germline V CDR1 and CDR2: TSWWSYY, QGS. CDR3 length: 24 residues. CDR3 coding DNA: TGTGCTCTTGGGGACCTATCTCCTCTACTGGGGGATAGGATAGTTTCCTGGGACACCCGACAGATGTTTTTC. Encoded protein: CALGDLSPLLGDRIVSWDTRQMFF.

This sequence joins TRDV1 and TRDJ1; a weak D match, TRDD3 (5 bases). The V gene lost 2 bases and the J gene lost 8 bases, with 21 bases spanning the gap. The CDR3 is made up of 16 amino acids. CDR1 TSWWSYY and CDR2 QGS come from the germline V gene. The CDR3 bases are TGTGCTCTTGGGGAATCTAAAGCCCATCCGGGGGTGAAACTCATCTTT. This sequence encodes CALGESKAHPGVKLIF.

The rearrangement links TRDV1 to TRDJ1; 10 nucleotides match TRDD3. V lost 2 bases, J lost 0 bases, and 30 bases stayed unmatched. Per germline, CDR1 TSWWSYY and CDR2 QGS. The CDR3 runs 25 residues. The CDR3 loop is CALGEKPTNSYIFGGYAIYTDKLIF. CDR3 coding DNA: TGTGCTCTTGGGGAAAAGCCTACTAATTCCTACATCTTCGGGGGATACGCGATCTACACCGATAAACTCATCTTT.

The table lists this clone with a few counts. The rearrangement joins TRDV1 to TRDJ1; 12 nucleotides agree with TRDD3. CDR1 and CDR2 from the germline V gene are TSWWSYY and QGS. The CDR3 loop spans 24 amino acids. The V gene end was trimmed by 0 bases and the J gene end by 7 bases; junction bases not matched to a gene: 30. DNA of the CDR3: TGTGCTCTTGGGGAACTTTGGGGGGAACTTCCTACCCCCACTGGGGGATACAAGGCAGGTAAACTCATCTTT. It yields the protein CALGELWGELPTPTGGYKAGKLIF.